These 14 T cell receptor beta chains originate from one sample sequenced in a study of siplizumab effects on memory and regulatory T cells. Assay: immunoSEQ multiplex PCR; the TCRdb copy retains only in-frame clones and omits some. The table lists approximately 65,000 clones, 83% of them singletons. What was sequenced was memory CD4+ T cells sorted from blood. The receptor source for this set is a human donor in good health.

Here the CDR3 DNA reads TGCGCCAGCAGCCAGACAGGGGCCGGGGCCAACGTCCTGACTTTC. Protein sequence: CASSQTGAGANVLTF. This chain joins TRBV5-1 and TRBJ2-6, with TRBD1 matching 8 bases. The trim removed 4 bases at V and 4 bases at J, leaving 4 bases unmatched. The CDR3 loop spans 15 amino acids. Per the germline V gene, CDR1 is SGHRS and CDR2 is YFSETQ.

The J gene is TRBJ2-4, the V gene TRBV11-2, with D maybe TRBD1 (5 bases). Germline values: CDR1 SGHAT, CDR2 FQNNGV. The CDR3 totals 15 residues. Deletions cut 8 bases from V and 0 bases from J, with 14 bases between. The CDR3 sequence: CASENIRVAKNIQYF. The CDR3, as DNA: TGTGCCAGCGAAAACATCAGGGTAGCCAAAAACATTCAGTACTTC.

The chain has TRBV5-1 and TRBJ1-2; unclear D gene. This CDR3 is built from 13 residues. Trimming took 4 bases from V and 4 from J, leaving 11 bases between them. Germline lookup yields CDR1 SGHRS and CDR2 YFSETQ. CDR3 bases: TGCGCCAGCAGCCCGGGTAGGGTCTATGGCTACACCTTC. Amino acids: CASSPGRVYGYTF.

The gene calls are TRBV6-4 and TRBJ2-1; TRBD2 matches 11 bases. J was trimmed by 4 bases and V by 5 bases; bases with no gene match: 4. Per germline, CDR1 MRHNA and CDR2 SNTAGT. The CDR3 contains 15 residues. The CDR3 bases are TGTGCCAGCAGTAAACTAGCGGGGGTTTACAATGAGCAGTTCTTC. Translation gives CASSKLAGVYNEQFF.

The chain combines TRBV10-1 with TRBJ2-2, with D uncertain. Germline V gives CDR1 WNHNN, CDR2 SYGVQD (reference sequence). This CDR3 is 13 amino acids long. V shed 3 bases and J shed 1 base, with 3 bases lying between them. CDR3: CASSDRNTGELFF. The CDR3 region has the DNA TGCGCCAGCAGTGATAGGAACACCGGGGAGCTGTTTTTT.

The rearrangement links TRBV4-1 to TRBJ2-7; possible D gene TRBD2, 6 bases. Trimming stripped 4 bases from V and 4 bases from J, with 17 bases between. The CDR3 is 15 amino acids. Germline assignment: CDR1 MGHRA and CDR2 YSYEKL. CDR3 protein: CASSPKPAGPYEQYF. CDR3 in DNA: TGCGCCAGCAGCCCCAAACCGGCGGGACCGTACGAGCAGTACTTC.

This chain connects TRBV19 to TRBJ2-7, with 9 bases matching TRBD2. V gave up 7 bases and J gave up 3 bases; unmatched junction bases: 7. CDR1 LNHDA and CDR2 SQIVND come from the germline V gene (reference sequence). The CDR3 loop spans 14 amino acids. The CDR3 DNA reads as TGTGCCAGTACCTCTAGCGGGATAAACTACGAGCAGTACTTC. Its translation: CASTSSGINYEQYF.

In DNA form, the CDR3 reads TGTGCCAATTTAGCGGGGAACACCGGGGAGCTGTTTTTT. It specifies CANLAGNTGELFF. The J gene is TRBJ2-2, the V gene TRBV7-2, with TRBD2 matching 7 bases. The J segment lost 1 base and the V segment lost 10 bases, leaving 3 bases of the junction unmatched. Germline V gives CDR1 SGHTA, CDR2 FQGNSA. The CDR3 covers 13 residues.

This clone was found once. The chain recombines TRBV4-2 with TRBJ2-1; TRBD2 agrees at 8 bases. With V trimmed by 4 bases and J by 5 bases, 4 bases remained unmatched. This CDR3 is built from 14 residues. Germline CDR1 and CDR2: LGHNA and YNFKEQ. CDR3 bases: TGTGCCAGCAGCCTCGGGGGGGGTAACAATGAGCAGTTCTTC. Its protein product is CASSLGGGNNEQFF.

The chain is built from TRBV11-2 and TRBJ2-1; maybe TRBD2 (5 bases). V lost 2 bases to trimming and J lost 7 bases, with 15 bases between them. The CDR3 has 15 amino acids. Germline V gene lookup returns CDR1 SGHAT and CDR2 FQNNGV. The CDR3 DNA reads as TGTGCCAGCAGCTTATTTAACGGGAATGGTAATGAGCAGTTCTTC. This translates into CASSLFNGNGNEQFF.

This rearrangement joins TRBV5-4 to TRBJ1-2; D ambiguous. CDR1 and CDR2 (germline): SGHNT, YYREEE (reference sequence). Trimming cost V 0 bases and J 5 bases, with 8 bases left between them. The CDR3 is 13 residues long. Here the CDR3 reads CASSLAQEYGYTF. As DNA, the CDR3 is TGTGCCAGCAGCTTGGCCCAGGAGTATGGCTACACCTTC.

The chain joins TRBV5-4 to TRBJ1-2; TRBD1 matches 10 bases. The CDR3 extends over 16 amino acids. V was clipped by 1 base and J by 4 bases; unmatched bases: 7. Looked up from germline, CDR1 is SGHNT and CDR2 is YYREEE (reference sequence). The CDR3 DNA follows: TGTGCCAGCAGCTTGAATGTTGACAGGGGGCCCTATGGCTACACCTTC. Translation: CASSLNVDRGPYGYTF.

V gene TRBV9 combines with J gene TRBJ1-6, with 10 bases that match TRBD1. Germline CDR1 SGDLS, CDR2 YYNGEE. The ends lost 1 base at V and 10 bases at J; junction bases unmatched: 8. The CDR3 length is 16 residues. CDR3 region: CASSVYSGTGVSPLHF. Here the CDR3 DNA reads TGTGCCAGCAGCGTATATTCAGGGACAGGGGTCTCACCCCTCCACTTT. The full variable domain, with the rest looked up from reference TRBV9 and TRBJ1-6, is DSGVTQTPKHLITATGQRVTLRCSPRSGDLSVYWYQQSLDQGLQFLIQYYNGEERAKGNILERFSAQQFPDLHSELNLSSLELGDSALYFCASSVYSGTGVSPLHFGNGTRLTVT.

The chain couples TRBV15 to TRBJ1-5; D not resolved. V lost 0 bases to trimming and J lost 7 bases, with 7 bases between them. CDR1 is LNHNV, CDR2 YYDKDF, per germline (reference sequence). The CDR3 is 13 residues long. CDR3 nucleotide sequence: TGTGCCACCAGCAGAGATACTTACCAGCCCCAGCATTTT. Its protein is CATSRDTYQPQHF.